This T cell receptor (beta chain) derives from a study of shared clonotypes between healthy human individuals. For the study at large: Three men and a couple of women, aged 18 to 49, were donors.

This clone was found a few times. From germline, CDR1 is MDHEN and CDR2 SYDVKM. V was pared by 3 bases and J by 6 bases, with 11 bases between. This CDR3 spans 13 amino acids. Sequencing was performed with immunoSEQ multiplex PCR; in TCRdb, only in-frame clones are kept and a portion is missing. The table lists 550,000 to 850,000 clones, around 74% of them singletons. This clonotype was sampled from a woman in her twenties or thirties in good health. Material for sequencing was memory CD4+ T cells sorted from blood. Sample subset: CD45RA-negative fraction. The rearrangement joins TRBV28 to TRBJ1-2; no clear D. CDR3 protein: CASSLRGYDGYTF. CDR3 in DNA: TGTGCCAGCAGTTTGCGTGGTTACGATGGCTACACCTTC.